This is a list of T cell receptor beta chains from one sample in a study of cytomegalovirus exposure and HLA in healthy donors. TCRdb's copy holds only in-frame clones and misses some; the assay was immunoSEQ multiplex PCR. The table records 100,000 to 150,000 clones, 80% of them present only once. The sample consisted of PBMCs. The source of these receptors is a man in his forties in good health and CMV-seronegative. The CDR3 runs from the conserved cysteine through the conserved F or W. Size is omitted from some rows. Given values are once, few, many or a class for expanded clones.

abundance: -
v_gene: TRBV4-1
j_gene: TRBJ2-1
CDR3aa: CASSQGGVAGGREQFF

abundance: -
v_gene: TRBV7-2
j_gene: TRBJ2-7
CDR3aa: CASRSSGSSYEQYF

abundance: few
v_gene: TRBV27
j_gene: TRBJ1-2
CDR3aa: CASSASGTGGKVNGYTF

abundance: -
v_gene: TRBV30
j_gene: TRBJ1-4
CDR3aa: CAWRMGQGVEKLFF

abundance: -
v_gene: TRBV10-1
j_gene: TRBJ1-5
CDR3aa: CATQRDSVQPQHF

abundance: once
v_gene: TRBV30
j_gene: TRBJ1-1
CDR3aa: CAWTRGHRDTEAFF

abundance: -
v_gene: TRBV30
j_gene: TRBJ1-5
CDR3aa: CAWSGADQPQHF

abundance: -
v_gene: TRBV9
j_gene: TRBJ2-1
CDR3aa: CASSVGLAGGPSYNEQFF

abundance: -
v_gene: TRBV5-6
j_gene: TRBJ1-1
CDR3aa: CASSPRRWGWNTEAFF

abundance: -
v_gene: TRBV29-1
j_gene: TRBJ1-2
CDR3aa: CSVGGDYGYTF

abundance: -
v_gene: TRBV7-2
j_gene: TRBJ1-1
CDR3aa: CASSLDRGTEAFF

abundance: few
v_gene: TRBV5-1
j_gene: TRBJ1-5
CDR3aa: CASSPGVSNQPQHF

abundance: -
v_gene: TRBV11-1
j_gene: TRBJ2-7
CDR3aa: CASRATGPYEQYF

abundance: -
v_gene: TRBV6-1
j_gene: TRBJ1-1
CDR3aa: CASRGTGSEAFF

abundance: once
v_gene: TRBV6-1
j_gene: TRBJ2-3
CDR3aa: CASSEGVSEHF

abundance: -
v_gene: TRBV18
j_gene: TRBJ2-1
CDR3aa: CASSPQGYGYNEQFF

abundance: -
v_gene: TRBV28
j_gene: TRBJ2-1
CDR3aa: CASSLAGTGGLFF

abundance: -
v_gene: TRBV6-1
j_gene: TRBJ1-1
CDR3aa: CASSGQWNTEAFF

abundance: -
v_gene: TRBV14
j_gene: TRBJ1-1
CDR3aa: CASRPGTGRITEAFF

abundance: -
v_gene: TRBV18
j_gene: TRBJ1-1
CDR3aa: CASSRGQLNTEAFF

abundance: -
v_gene: TRBV10-2
j_gene: TRBJ2-7
CDR3aa: CASSGTRIFEQYF

abundance: -
v_gene: TRBV6-1
j_gene: TRBJ2-5
CDR3aa: CAGGGESQETQYF

abundance: -
v_gene: TRBV5-6
j_gene: TRBJ2-7
CDR3aa: CASSLVREHYEQYF

abundance: -
v_gene: TRBV2
j_gene: TRBJ1-4
CDR3aa: CASSGPGGGATNEKLFF

abundance: few
v_gene: TRBV30
j_gene: TRBJ2-1
CDR3aa: CAWSYLPSSYNEQFF

abundance: -
v_gene: TRBV19
j_gene: TRBJ2-1
CDR3aa: CASSSLEGLGGRKQFF

abundance: -
v_gene: TRBV18
j_gene: TRBJ1-4
CDR3aa: CASSPFDSSTNEKLFF

abundance: -
v_gene: TRBV6-1
j_gene: TRBJ2-2
CDR3aa: CASSESGLSGPRSSGELFF

abundance: -
v_gene: TRBV9
j_gene: TRBJ2-5
CDR3aa: CASSVTVRGETQYF